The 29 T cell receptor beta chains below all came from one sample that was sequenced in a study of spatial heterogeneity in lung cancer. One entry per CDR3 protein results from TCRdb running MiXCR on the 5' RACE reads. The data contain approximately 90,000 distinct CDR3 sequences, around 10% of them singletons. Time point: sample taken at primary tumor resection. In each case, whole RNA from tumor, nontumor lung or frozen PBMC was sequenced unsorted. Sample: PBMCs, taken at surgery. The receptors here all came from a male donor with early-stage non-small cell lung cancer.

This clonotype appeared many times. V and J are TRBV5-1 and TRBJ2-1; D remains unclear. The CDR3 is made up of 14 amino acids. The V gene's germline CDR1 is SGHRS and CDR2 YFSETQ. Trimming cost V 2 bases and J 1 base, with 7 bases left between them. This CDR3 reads CASSLGSSYNEQFF. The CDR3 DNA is TGCGCCAGCAGCTTAGGAAGTTCCTACAATGAGCAGTTCTTC.

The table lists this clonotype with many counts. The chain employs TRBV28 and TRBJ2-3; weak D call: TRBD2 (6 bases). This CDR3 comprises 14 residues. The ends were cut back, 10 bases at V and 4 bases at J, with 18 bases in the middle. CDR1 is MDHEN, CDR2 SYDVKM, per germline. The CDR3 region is CAILPGDRSDTQYF. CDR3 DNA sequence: TGTGCCATCCTACCGGGAGATCGGTCAGATACGCAGTATTTT.

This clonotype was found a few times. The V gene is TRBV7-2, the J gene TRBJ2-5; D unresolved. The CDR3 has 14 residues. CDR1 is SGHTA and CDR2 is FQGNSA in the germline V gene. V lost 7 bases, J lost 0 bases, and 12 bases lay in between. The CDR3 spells CASTLSTYQETQYF. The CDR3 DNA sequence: TGTGCCAGCACCCTAAGTACTTACCAAGAGACCCAGTACTTC.

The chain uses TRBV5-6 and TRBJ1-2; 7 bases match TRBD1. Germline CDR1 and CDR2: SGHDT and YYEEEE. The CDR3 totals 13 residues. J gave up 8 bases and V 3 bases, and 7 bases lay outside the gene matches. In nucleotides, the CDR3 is TGTGCCAGCAGCTCGACAGGGTGGAACGGCTACACCTTC. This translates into CASSSTGWNGYTF.

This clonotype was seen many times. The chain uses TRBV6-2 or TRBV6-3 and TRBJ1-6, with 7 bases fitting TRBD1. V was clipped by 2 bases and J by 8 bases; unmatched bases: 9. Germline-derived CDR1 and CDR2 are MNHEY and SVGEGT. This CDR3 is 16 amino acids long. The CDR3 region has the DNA TGTGCCAGCAGTTACAAATACGGGACAGCCTATTCACCCCTCCACTTT. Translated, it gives CASSYKYGTAYSPLHF.

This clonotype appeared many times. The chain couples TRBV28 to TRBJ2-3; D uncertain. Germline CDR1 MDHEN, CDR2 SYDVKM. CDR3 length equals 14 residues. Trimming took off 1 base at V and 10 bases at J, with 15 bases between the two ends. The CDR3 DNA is TGTGCCAGCAGTTTATCTCCGCTCCAGGCGGCGCAGTATTTT. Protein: CASSLSPLQAAQYF.

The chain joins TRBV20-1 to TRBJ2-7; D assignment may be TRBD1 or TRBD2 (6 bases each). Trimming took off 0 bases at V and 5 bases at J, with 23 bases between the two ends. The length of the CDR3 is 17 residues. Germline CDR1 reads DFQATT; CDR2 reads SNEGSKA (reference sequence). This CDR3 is CSARDPRGGHRGNEQYF. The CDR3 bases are TGCAGTGCTAGAGATCCCCGTGGGGGCCACCGGGGGAACGAGCAGTACTTC.

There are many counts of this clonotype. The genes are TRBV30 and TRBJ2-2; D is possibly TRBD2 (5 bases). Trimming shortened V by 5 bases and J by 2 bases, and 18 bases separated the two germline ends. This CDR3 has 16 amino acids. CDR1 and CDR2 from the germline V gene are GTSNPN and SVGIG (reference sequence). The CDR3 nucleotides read TGTGCCTGGGATGTCGGGGAACTGGTCAACACCGGGGAGCTGTTTTTT. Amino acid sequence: CAWDVGELVNTGELFF.

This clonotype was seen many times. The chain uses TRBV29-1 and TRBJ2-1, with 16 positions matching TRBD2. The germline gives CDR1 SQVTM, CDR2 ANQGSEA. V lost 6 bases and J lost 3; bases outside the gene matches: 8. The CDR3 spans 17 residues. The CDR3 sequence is CSVTGLAGGRVYNEQFF. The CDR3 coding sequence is TGCAGCGTAACGGGACTAGCGGGAGGGCGGGTCTACAATGAGCAGTTCTTC.

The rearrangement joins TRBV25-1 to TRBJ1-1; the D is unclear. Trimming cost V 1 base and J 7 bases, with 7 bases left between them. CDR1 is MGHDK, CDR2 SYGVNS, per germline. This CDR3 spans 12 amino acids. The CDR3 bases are TGTGCCAGCAGTGAATTCAGAGGTGAAGCTTTCTTT. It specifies CASSEFRGEAFF.

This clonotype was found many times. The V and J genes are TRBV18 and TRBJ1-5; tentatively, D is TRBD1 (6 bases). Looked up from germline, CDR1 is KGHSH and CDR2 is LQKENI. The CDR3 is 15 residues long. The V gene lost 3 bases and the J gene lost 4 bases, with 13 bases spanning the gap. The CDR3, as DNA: TGTGCCAGCTCACCTCTCGGGACACCTAATCAGCCCCAGCATTTT. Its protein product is CASSPLGTPNQPQHF.

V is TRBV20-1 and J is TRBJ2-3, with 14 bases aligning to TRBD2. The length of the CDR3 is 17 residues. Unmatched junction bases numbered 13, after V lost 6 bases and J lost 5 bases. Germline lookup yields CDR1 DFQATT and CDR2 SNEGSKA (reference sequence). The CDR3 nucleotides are TGCAGTGCCGAGGTTGGACGACTAGCGGGAGGGGGAGATACGCAGTATTTT. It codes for CSAEVGRLAGGGDTQYF.

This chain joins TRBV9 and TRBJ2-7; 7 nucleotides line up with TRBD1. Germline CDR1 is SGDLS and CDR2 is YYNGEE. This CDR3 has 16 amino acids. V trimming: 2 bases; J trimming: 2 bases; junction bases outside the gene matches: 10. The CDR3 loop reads CASSVGLDRNPYEQYF. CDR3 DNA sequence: TGTGCCAGCAGCGTGGGCCTGGACAGGAACCCCTACGAGCAGTACTTC.

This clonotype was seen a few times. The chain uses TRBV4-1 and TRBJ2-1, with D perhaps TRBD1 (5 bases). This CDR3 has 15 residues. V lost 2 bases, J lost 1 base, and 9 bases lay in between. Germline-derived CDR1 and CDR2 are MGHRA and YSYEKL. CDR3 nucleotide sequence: TGCGCCAGCAGCCAAACGACAGCTTCCTACAATGAGCAGTTCTTC. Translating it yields CASSQTTASYNEQFF.

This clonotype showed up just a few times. The DNA of the CDR3 is TGCAGTGCTAGAGATAGGGGACTAGCGGGGGTGGATACGCAGTATTTT. This translates into CSARDRGLAGVDTQYF. The rearrangement uses TRBV20-1 and TRBJ2-3, with 14 bases that match TRBD2. This CDR3 is built from 16 residues. The V segment lost 0 bases and the J segment 6 bases; nucleotides outside the gene matches: 5. Germline V lookup: CDR1 DFQATT, CDR2 SNEGSKA (reference sequence).

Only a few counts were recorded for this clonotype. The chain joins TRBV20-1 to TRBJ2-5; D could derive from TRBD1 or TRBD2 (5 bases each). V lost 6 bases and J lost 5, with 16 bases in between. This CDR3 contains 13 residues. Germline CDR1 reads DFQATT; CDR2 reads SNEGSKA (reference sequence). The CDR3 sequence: CSARTGTGETQYF. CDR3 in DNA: TGCAGTGCCCGCACTGGGACGGGGGAGACCCAGTACTTC.

CDR3 in DNA: TGTGCCAGCAGTGCGGCGGGAGTGACAGGGACCCAGTACTTC. It encodes CASSAAGVTGTQYF. This chain connects TRBV2 to TRBJ2-5, with D tentatively TRBD2 (7 bases). Per the germline V gene, CDR1 is SNHLY and CDR2 is FYNNEI. Trimming took 4 bases from V and 7 from J, leaving 16 bases between them. CDR3 size: 14 residues.

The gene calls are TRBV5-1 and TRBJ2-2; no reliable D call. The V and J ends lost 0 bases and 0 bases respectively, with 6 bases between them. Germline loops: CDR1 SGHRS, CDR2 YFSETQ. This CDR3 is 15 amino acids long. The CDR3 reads CASSLEGPNTGELFF. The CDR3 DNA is TGCGCCAGCAGCTTGGAGGGCCCGAACACCGGGGAGCTGTTTTTT.

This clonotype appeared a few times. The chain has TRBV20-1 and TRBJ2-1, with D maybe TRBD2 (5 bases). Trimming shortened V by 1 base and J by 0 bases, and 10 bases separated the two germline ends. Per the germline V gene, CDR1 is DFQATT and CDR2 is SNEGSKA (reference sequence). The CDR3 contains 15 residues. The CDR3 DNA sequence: TGCAGTGCTAGAGCAGGAGGCAGCTCCTACAATGAGCAGTTCTTC. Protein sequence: CSARAGGSSYNEQFF.

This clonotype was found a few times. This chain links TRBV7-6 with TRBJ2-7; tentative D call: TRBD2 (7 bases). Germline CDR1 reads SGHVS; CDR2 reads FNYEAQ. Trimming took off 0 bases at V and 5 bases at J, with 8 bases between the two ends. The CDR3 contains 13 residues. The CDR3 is CASSLARGHEQYF. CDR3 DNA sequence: TGTGCCAGCAGCTTAGCGCGGGGGCACGAGCAGTACTTC.

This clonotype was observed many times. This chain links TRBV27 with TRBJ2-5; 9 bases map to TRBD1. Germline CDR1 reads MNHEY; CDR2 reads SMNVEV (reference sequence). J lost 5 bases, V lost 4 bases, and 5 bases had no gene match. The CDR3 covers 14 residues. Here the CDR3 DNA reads TGTGCCAGCAGTTCCTGGACAGGGGAGGAGACCCAGTACTTC. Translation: CASSSWTGEETQYF.

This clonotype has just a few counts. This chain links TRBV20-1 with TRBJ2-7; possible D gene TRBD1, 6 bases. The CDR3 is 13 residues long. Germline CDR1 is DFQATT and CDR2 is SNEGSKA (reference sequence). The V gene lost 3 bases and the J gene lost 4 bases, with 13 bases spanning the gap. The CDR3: CSASEGHYYEQYF. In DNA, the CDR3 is TGCAGTGCTAGCGAGGGACACTATTACGAGCAGTACTTC.

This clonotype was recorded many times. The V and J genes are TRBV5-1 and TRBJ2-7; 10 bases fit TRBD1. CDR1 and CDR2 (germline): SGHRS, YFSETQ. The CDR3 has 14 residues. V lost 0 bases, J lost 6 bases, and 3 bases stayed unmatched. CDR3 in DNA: TGCGCCAGCAGCTTGGGACAGGGGGCGAGCGAGCAGTACTTC. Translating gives CASSLGQGASEQYF.

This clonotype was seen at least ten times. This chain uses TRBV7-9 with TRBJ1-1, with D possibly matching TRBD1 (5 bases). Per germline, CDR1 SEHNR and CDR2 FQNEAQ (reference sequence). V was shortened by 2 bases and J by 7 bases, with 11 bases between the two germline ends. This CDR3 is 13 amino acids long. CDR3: CASSLSGAIEAFF. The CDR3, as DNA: TGTGCCAGCAGCTTAAGTGGGGCGATTGAAGCTTTCTTT.

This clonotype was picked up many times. CDR3: CASSVTDSNQPQHF. CDR3 nucleotide sequence: TGTGCCAGTAGTGTGACAGATAGCAATCAGCCCCAGCATTTT. V is TRBV19 and J is TRBJ1-5, with D possibly being TRBD1 (5 bases). Between the trimmed V and J ends, which lost 5 bases and 0 bases, there was a span of 8 bases. The length of the CDR3 is 14 residues. Germline V gene lookup returns CDR1 LNHDA and CDR2 SQIVND (reference sequence).

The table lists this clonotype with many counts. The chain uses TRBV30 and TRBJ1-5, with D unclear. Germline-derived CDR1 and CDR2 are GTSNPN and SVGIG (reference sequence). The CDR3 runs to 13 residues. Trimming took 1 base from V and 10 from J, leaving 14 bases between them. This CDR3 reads CAWSGGPKGPQHF. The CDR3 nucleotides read TGTGCCTGGAGTGGAGGGCCCAAGGGCCCCCAGCATTTT.

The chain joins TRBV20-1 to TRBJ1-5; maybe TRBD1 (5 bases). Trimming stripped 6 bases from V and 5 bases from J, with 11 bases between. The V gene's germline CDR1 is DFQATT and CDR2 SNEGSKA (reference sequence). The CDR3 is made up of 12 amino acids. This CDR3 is CSALAGDQPQHF. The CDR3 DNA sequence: TGCAGTGCCTTGGCGGGGGATCAGCCCCAGCATTTT.

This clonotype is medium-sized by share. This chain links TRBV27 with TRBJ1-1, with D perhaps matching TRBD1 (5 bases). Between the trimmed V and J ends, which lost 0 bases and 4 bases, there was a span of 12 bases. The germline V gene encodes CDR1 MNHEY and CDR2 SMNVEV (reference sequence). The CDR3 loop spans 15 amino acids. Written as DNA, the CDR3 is TGTGCCAGCAGTTTATCCTTCGGGGGATCCACTGAAGCTTTCTTT. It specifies CASSLSFGGSTEAFF.

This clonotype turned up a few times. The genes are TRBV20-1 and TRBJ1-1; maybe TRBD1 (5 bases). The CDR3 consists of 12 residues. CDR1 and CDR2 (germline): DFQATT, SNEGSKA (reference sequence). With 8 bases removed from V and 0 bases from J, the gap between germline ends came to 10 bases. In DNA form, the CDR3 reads TGCAGTCCGGGACCGATGAACACTGAAGCTTTCTTT. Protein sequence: CSPGPMNTEAFF.